The sequence of this T cell receptor beta chain was determined in a study of OX40 agonist ivuxolimab in advanced cancers. Study background: The study reported partial responses in three patients: one hepatocellular carcinoma, two cutaneous melanoma.

Only in-frame clones appear in the TCRdb table, and some are missing; sequencing was by immunoSEQ multiplex PCR. This sample yields fewer than 45,000 clones, of which about 88% are seen a single time; 9.5% to 15% belongs to the top ten. Per the germline V gene, CDR1 is WSHSY and CDR2 is SAAADI. The CDR3 consists of 16 residues. V lost 0 bases and J lost 7; bases outside the gene matches: 5. This receptor was obtained from an adult with an advanced solid tumor such as melanoma, head and neck, liver or kidney cancer. The sample was CD4+ or CD8+ T cells sorted from blood, taken in a trial of the OX40 agonist ivuxolimab. The chain joins TRBV10-2 to TRBJ2-1; 11 nucleotides line up with TRBD2. CDR3 DNA: TGCGCCAGCAGTGAGTCGGCTAGCGGGAGGCTTAATGAGCAGTTCTTC. Translating gives CASSESASGRLNEQFF.